The rows below give T cell receptor beta chains drawn from one sample of a study of blood T cell repertoires in COVID-19. Measured with immunoSEQ multiplex PCR; TCRdb has only the in-frame clones, and not every one. The sample carries tens of thousands of clones, roughly 90% recorded once. The sequencing sample was made of peripheral blood. The receptors were sampled from a man aged 55 to 70 with acute or convalescent COVID-19. Both conserved end residues are part of each CDR3. The D gene is left open where the match is weak. Clone size is given for some rows only: seen once, a few or many times, or a class if the clone is expanded.

>-|TRBV15|-|TRBJ2-5
CATKGQGEYQETQYF
TGTGCCACCAAAGGGCAAGGGGAATATCAAGAGACCCAGTACTTC
>TRBD2|TRBV6-1|-|TRBJ2-7
CASSEGGTRTYEQYF
TGTGCCAGCAGTGAAGGCGGGACTAGGACCTACGAGCAGTACTTC
>-|TRBV3-1/TRBV3-2|few|TRBJ2-1
CASRSSGSWNEQFF
TGTGCCAGCAGATCGTCGGGGAGCTGGAATGAGCAGTTCTTC
>TRBD2|TRBV2|-|TRBJ2-5
CASNGGETQYF
TGTGCCAGCAACGGGGGGGAGACCCAGTACTTC
>TRBD1|TRBV4-3|-|TRBJ1-6
CASSQDNTGGASSPLHF
TGCGCCAGCAGCCAAGACAATACAGGGGGCGCGAGTTCACCCCTCCACTTT
>TRBD2|TRBV4-1|-|TRBJ2-3
CATGGLAGAGDTQYF
TGCGCCACCGGAGGACTAGCGGGAGCGGGAGATACGCAGTATTTT
>TRBD2|TRBV14|-|TRBJ2-2
CASSQVTGGPNTGELFF
TGTGCCAGCAGCCAAGTAACGGGGGGGCCCAACACCGGGGAGCTGTTTTTT
>-|TRBV7-2|-|TRBJ2-7
CASSLVGGTANYEQYF
TGTGCCAGCAGCTTAGTAGGGGGGACAGCCAACTACGAGCAGTACTTC
>-|TRBV6-6|-|TRBJ1-2
CASSPGKGYGYTF
TGTGCCAGCAGTCCAGGGAAGGGGTATGGCTACACCTTC
>-|TRBV6-5|-|TRBJ1-4
CASSYRDQRKLFF
TGTGCCAGCAGTTACCGCGATCAGCGAAAACTGTTTTTT
>TRBD2|TRBV19|-|TRBJ2-2
CASSIPRAGGHAGELFF
TGTGCCAGTAGTATACCTAGGGCGGGGGGACACGCCGGGGAGCTGTTTTTT
>-|TRBV5-5|-|TRBJ2-7
CASSLAHPGYEQYF
TGTGCCAGCAGCCTCGCCCATCCGGGTTACGAGCAGTACTTC
>-|TRBV5-5|-|TRBJ2-1
CASSSSGNRGEQFF
TGTGCCAGCAGCTCCTCGGGTAATAGGGGTGAGCAGTTCTTC
>TRBD2|TRBV3-1/TRBV3-2|-|TRBJ2-5
CASSQDGSGGRETQYF
TGTGCCAGCAGCCAAGATGGTAGCGGGGGGCGGGAGACCCAGTACTTC
>-|TRBV7-2|-|TRBJ2-7
CASSLGPGSPRYHEQYF
TGTGCCAGCAGCTTAGGGCCGGGGTCGCCCCGCTACCACGAGCAGTACTTC
>-|TRBV2|-|TRBJ1-2
CASSLAQGYGYTF
TGTGCCAGCAGCCTGGCGCAGGGCTATGGCTACACCTTC
>TRBD1|TRBV5-8|-|TRBJ1-3
CASSYRGEAGNTIYF
TGTGCCAGCAGCTACAGGGGTGAGGCTGGAAACACCATATATTTT
>TRBD2|TRBV30|-|TRBJ2-4
CAWGGGNIQYF
TGTGCCTGGGGCGGGGGGAACATTCAGTACTTC
>-|TRBV6-6|once|TRBJ1-1
CASSYLPDSIEAFF
TGTGCCAGCAGTTATCTCCCAGACTCTATTGAAGCTTTCTTT
>-|TRBV10-2|-|TRBJ1-1
CASSGGLSKAFF
TGCGCCAGCAGTGGGGGACTGAGCAAAGCTTTCTTT
>-|TRBV2|-|TRBJ2-7
CASSEDRLVGEQYF
TGTGCCAGCAGTGAGGATCGACTAGTTGGCGAGCAGTACTTC
>TRBD1|TRBV7-8|-|TRBJ2-2
CASNRQGTGELFF
TGTGCCAGCAACAGACAGGGAACCGGGGAGCTGTTTTTT
>-|TRBV18|-|TRBJ1-3
CASSPSRGIPNTIYF
TGTGCCAGCTCACCCAGCCGAGGGATCCCGAACACCATATATTTT
>-|TRBV12-3/TRBV12-4|-|TRBJ1-5
CASSLVADQPQHF
TGTGCCAGCAGTTTAGTGGCCGATCAGCCCCAGCATTTT
>TRBD1|TRBV7-2|-|TRBJ1-1
CASSLESAGGANTEAFF
TGTGCCAGCAGCTTAGAGTCGGCAGGGGGTGCGAACACTGAAGCTTTCTTT
>TRBD1|TRBV5-1|-|TRBJ2-4
CASSLFRDSKNIQYF
TGCGCCAGCAGCTTATTCAGGGACAGCAAAAACATTCAGTACTTC
>TRBD2|TRBV7-2|once|TRBJ2-5
CASSTRTSGGDQETQYF
TGTGCCAGCAGCACAAGGACTAGCGGGGGGGATCAAGAGACCCAGTACTTC
>-|TRBV11-3|-|TRBJ1-5
CASSLNQNYSNQPQHF
TGTGCCAGCAGCCTTAACCAGAATTATAGCAATCAGCCCCAGCATTTT
>-|TRBV9|-|TRBJ1-2
CASSVAFAGAGYGYTF
TGTGCCAGCAGCGTAGCTTTCGCAGGGGCAGGATATGGCTACACCTTC
>-|TRBV6-2/TRBV6-3|few|TRBJ2-7
CASSYSRSDFYEQYF
TGTGCCAGCAGTTACTCGAGGTCGGATTTCTACGAGCAGTACTTC
>-|TRBV7-2|-|TRBJ1-5
CASSLGADSNQPQHF
TGTGCCAGCAGCTTAGGGGCAGATAGCAATCAGCCCCAGCATTTT
>-|TRBV15|-|TRBJ2-7
CATSRDLAVSYEQYF
TGTGCCACCAGCAGAGATCTGGCTGTTTCCTACGAGCAGTACTTC
>-|TRBV27|-|TRBJ1-1
CASSLLLPGMNTEAFF
TGTGCCAGCAGTTTATTGCTGCCAGGGATGAACACTGAAGCTTTCTTT
>TRBD2|TRBV10-2|-|TRBJ2-1
CASKPGLAGASEQFF
TGCGCCAGCAAACCGGGACTAGCGGGAGCCTCTGAGCAGTTCTTC
>TRBD1|TRBV5-1|-|TRBJ2-3
CASSLAGGGDTQYF
TGCGCCAGCAGCTTGGCAGGGGGCGGAGATACGCAGTATTTT
>-|TRBV19|-|TRBJ1-1
CASSILWTAVNTEAFF
TGTGCCAGTAGTATCCTCTGGACAGCTGTGAACACTGAAGCTTTCTTT
>-|TRBV5-4|-|TRBJ2-3
CASSVYNKPTDTQYF
TGTGCCAGCAGCGTCTATAATAAACCCACAGATACGCAGTATTTT
>-|TRBV5-1|-|TRBJ2-5
CASSLAPAGVQETQYF
TGCGCCAGCAGCTTGGCGCCCGCCGGGGTACAAGAGACCCAGTACTTC
>TRBD2|TRBV2|-|TRBJ2-1
CASKRRSGGRSDEQFF
TGTGCCAGCAAAAGGCGTAGCGGGGGCCGGTCGGATGAGCAGTTCTTC
>TRBD1|TRBV10-2|-|TRBJ2-5
CASSDTKQGRVETQYF
TGCGCCAGCAGTGACACCAAACAGGGGCGGGTAGAGACCCAGTACTTC
>-|TRBV5-1|-|TRBJ2-2
CASSPRVQTTYTGELFF
TGCGCCAGCAGCCCCAGGGTACAAACCACCTACACCGGGGAGCTGTTTTTT
>-|TRBV29-1|-|TRBJ1-1
CSVKSPGDAFF
TGCAGCGTTAAGTCACCCGGTGATGCTTTCTTT
>TRBD1|TRBV4-2|once|TRBJ1-2
CASSQGGQSTYGYTF
TGTGCCAGCAGCCAAGGGGGACAGAGTACTTATGGCTACACCTTC
>TRBD2|TRBV19|-|TRBJ2-5
CASSIGSAGGFKETQYF
TGTGCCAGTAGTATAGGGTCAGCGGGAGGGTTCAAAGAGACCCAGTACTTC
>-|TRBV15|-|TRBJ2-7
CATSRDRASYEQYF
TGTGCCACCAGCAGAGACAGGGCCTCCTACGAGCAGTACTTC
>-|TRBV11-3|few|TRBJ1-5
CASSPSNSDYSNQPQHF
TGTGCCAGCAGCCCGAGCAACTCGGACTATAGCAATCAGCCCCAGCATTTT
>TRBD2|TRBV6-5|-|TRBJ2-5
CASSKLGGEETQYF
TGTGCCAGCAGTAAACTTGGGGGGGAAGAGACCCAGTACTTC
>-|TRBV12-3/TRBV12-4|-|TRBJ1-6
CASTSGAKFSLHF
TGTGCCAGCACCAGCGGGGCAAAATTCAGCCTCCACTTT
>-|TRBV19|-|TRBJ2-3
CASSIAVGLPEDTQYF
TGTGCCAGTAGTATAGCGGTCGGACTTCCCGAAGATACGCAGTATTTT
>-|TRBV5-6|-|TRBJ2-7
CASSYTGRNEQYF
TGTGCCAGCAGCTACACAGGGCGTAACGAGCAGTACTTC